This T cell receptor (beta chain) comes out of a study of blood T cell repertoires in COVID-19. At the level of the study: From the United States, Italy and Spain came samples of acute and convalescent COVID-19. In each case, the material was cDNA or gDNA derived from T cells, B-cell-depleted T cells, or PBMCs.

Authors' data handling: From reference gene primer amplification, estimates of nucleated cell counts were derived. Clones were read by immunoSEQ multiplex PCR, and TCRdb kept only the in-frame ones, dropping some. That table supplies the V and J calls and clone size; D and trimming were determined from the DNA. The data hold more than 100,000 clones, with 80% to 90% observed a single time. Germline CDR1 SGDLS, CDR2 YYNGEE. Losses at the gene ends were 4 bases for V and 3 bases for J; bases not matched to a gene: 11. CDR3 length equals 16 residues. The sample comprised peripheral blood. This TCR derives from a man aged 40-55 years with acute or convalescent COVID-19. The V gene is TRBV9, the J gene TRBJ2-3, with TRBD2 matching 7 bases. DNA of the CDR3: TGTGCCAGCAGCCCAATGGGCGGGGGAGTTACAGATACGCAGTATTTT. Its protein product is CASSPMGGGVTDTQYF.